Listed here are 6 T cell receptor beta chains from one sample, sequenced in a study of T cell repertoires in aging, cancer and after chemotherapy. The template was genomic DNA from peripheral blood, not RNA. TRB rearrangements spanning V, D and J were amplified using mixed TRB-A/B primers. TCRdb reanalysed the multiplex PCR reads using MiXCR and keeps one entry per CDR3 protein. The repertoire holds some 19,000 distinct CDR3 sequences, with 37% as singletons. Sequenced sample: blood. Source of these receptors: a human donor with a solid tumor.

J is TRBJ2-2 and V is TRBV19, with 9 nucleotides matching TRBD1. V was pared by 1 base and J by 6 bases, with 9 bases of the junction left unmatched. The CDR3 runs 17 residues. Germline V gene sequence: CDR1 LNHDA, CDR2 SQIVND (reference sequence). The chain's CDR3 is CASSIGRLDRGAGELFF. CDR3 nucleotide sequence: TGTGCCAGTAGTATAGGGCGGTTGGACAGGGGCGCCGGGGAGCTGTTTTTT.

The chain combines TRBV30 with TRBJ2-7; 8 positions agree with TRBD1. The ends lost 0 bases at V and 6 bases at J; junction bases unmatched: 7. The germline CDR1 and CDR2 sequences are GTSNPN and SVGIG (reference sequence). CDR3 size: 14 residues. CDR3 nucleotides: TGTGCCTGGAGTGTAAGGGCAGGGGGCGCCGAGCAGTACTTC. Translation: CAWSVRAGGAEQYF.

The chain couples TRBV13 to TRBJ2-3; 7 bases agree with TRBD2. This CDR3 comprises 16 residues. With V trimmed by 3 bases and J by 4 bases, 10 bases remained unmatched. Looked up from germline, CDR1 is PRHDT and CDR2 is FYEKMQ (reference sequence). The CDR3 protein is CASSLGLAVPPDTQYF. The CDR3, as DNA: TGTGCCAGCAGCTTGGGGCTAGCGGTTCCGCCAGATACGCAGTATTTT.

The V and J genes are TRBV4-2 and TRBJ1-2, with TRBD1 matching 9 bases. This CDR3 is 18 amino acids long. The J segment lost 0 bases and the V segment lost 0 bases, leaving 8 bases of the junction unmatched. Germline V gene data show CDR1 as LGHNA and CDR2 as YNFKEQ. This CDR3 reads CASSQEKWTGVSNYGYTF. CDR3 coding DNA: TGTGCCAGCAGCCAAGAGAAATGGACAGGGGTTTCTAACTATGGCTACACCTTC.

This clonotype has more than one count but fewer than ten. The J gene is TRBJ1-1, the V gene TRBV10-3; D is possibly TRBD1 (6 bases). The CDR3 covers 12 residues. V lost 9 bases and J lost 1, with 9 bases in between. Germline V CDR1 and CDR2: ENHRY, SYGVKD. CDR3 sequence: CAIGQPNTEAFF. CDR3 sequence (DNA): TGTGCCATAGGACAGCCGAACACTGAAGCTTTCTTT.

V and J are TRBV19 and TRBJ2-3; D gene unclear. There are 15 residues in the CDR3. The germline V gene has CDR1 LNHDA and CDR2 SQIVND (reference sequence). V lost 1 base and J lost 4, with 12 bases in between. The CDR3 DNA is TGTGCCAGTAGTATAGTAGCCACAATTCCAGATACGCAGTATTTT. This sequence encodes CASSIVATIPDTQYF.